These 32 T cell receptor beta chains share one sample of origin, sequenced in a study of T cells in Graves' hyperthyroidism and ophthalmopathy. Regions amplified from RNA transcripts were the TCR beta CDR3 regions. Initially, a first-round RT-PCR of the TCR CDR3 employed the HTBI primer set. TCRdb reprocessed the multiplex PCR reads with MiXCR, giving one entry per CDR3 protein. The sample contains approximately 590,000 distinct CDR3 sequences, 46% of which appear only once. Source material: peripheral blood or thyroid tissue (not recorded which). Every receptor here comes from a woman aged 18-29 years with Graves' hyperthyroidism.

The CDR3 DNA sequence: TGTGCCACCAGTGTCCCAAAGGCCAGCGGGAGCGAAGAGACCCAGTACTTC. Residues: CATSVPKASGSEETQYF. The chain recombines TRBV24-1 with TRBJ2-5, with TRBD2 identical over 8 bases. This CDR3 contains 17 residues. CDR1 is KGHDR, CDR2 SFDVKD, per germline. With 5 bases clipped from V and 3 bases from J, the junction kept 13 bases outside the gene matches.

This clonotype has a handful of counts. The chain employs TRBV29-1 and TRBJ1-4, with 7 positions matching TRBD1. CDR3 size: 14 residues. The germline V gene encodes CDR1 SQVTM and CDR2 ANQGSEA. V trimming: 7 bases; J trimming: 3 bases; junction bases outside the gene matches: 8. CDR3 bases: TGCAGCGAAACTACAGGGGAAGCTAATGAAAAACTGTTTTTT. Translation gives CSETTGEANEKLFF.

The sample holds many counts of this clonotype. The CDR3: CASRGQGASNYGYTF. The DNA for the CDR3 is TGTGCCAGCAGAGGACAGGGGGCATCAAACTATGGCTACACCTTC. V usage is TRBV7-9 and J usage is TRBJ1-2, with 11 bases aligning to TRBD1. Germline V CDR1 and CDR2: SEHNR, FQNEAQ (reference sequence). After removal of 6 bases from V and 2 bases from J, the junction contained 5 bases not matched to a gene. The length of the CDR3 is 15 residues.

The table lists this clonotype with a few counts. The CDR3 sequence: CASTLAGITGELFF. The DNA of the CDR3 is TGTGCCAGCACCCTAGCGGGAATCACCGGGGAGCTGTTTTTT. The rearrangement uses TRBV10-3 and TRBJ2-2; TRBD2 aligns across 9 bases. CDR3 length: 14 residues. J lost 4 bases, V lost 10 bases, and 7 bases had no gene match. Germline V gene sequence: CDR1 ENHRY, CDR2 SYGVKD.

This clonotype was recorded once. J is TRBJ2-5 and V is TRBV7-8, with 8 bases that match TRBD1. The length of the CDR3 is 14 residues. After removal of 11 bases from V and 2 bases from J, the junction contained 10 bases not matched to a gene. Germline V lookup: CDR1 SGHVS, CDR2 FQNEAQ. The CDR3, as DNA: TGTGCCTGGAGTGTTGGACAGGGACAAGAGACCCAGTACTTC. This codes for CAWSVGQGQETQYF.

This clonotype was counted many times. The chain has TRBV20-1 and TRBJ2-7, with TRBD2 as a possible D gene (6 bases). Trimming removed 4 bases from V and 1 base from J, with 14 bases in between. Germline lookup yields CDR1 DFQATT and CDR2 SNEGSKA (reference sequence). The CDR3 is made up of 14 amino acids. The CDR3 bases are TGCAGTGCTACCGGGTGGGGGGAGTCCTACGAGCAGTACTTC. The encoded protein is CSATGWGESYEQYF.

The chain combines TRBV10-3 with TRBJ2-7; D possibly corresponds to TRBD2 (5 bases). The CDR3 loop spans 12 amino acids. Germline V lookup: CDR1 ENHRY, CDR2 SYGVKD. DNA for the CDR3: TGTGCTAAAGGAGAGGGCCCCGACGAGCAGTACTTC. This translates into CAKGEGPDEQYF.

The V call is TRBV6-5, the J call TRBJ1-2; D is possibly TRBD1 (6 bases). V lost 5 bases and J 8 bases, leaving 9 bases between the germline ends. CDR3 length equals 11 residues. CDR1 and CDR2 from the germline V gene are MNHEY and SVGAGI. CDR3 amino acids: CASSPGEGYTF. The CDR3, as DNA: TGTGCCAGCAGTCCAGGGGAAGGCTACACCTTC.

This clonotype was seen ten or more times. This chain links TRBV24-1 with TRBJ1-2; no reliable D call. Trimming took 2 bases from V and 10 from J, leaving 13 bases between them. There are 13 residues in the CDR3. CDR1 is KGHDR and CDR2 is SFDVKD in the germline V gene. CDR3 loop: CATSDSAGNAYTF. In DNA form, the CDR3 reads TGTGCCACCAGTGATTCGGCAGGAAATGCCTACACCTTC.

The rearrangement links TRBV4-3 to TRBJ2-7; D gene ambiguous. Germline lookup yields CDR1 LGHNA and CDR2 YSLEER. V was clipped by 1 base and J by 6 bases, with 16 bases between them. This CDR3 is 15 amino acids long. CDR3 in DNA: TGCGCCAGCAGCCAAGGGTTCGTATCTTCTGGCGAGCAGTACTTC. Translation: CASSQGFVSSGEQYF.

This clonotype has a count of ten or more. J is TRBJ1-5 and V is TRBV10-3, with D perhaps matching TRBD1 (5 bases). V was pared by 8 bases and J by 1 base, with 15 bases between. The CDR3 length is 15 residues. The germline gives CDR1 ENHRY, CDR2 SYGVKD. In DNA form, the CDR3 reads TGTGCCATCGGGCCAGCGGGGGAGAGCAATCAGCCCCAGCATTTT. This encodes CAIGPAGESNQPQHF.

The gene calls are TRBV7-9 and TRBJ2-7, with 10 bases that match TRBD1. The junction had 6 bases not matched to a gene; V was cut back by 3 bases and J by 4 bases. CDR1 is SEHNR and CDR2 is FQNEAQ in the germline V gene (reference sequence). CDR3 length: 15 residues. CDR3 DNA: TGTGCCAGCAGCTTTGACAGGGGGCGCGGATACGAGCAGTACTTC. Translating it yields CASSFDRGRGYEQYF. The full variable domain, rest sourced from reference TRBV7-9 and TRBJ2-7, is DTGVSQNPRHKITKRGQNVTFRCDPISEHNRLYWYRQTLGQGPEFLTYFQNEAQLEKSRLLSDRFSAERPKGSFSTLEIQRTEQGDSAMYLCASSFDRGRGYEQYFGPGTRLTVT.

This clonotype appeared a few times. The CDR3 DNA reads as TGTGCCAGCAGCCGAGGGGTTTTGCCTCAAGAGACCCAGTACTTC. It specifies CASSRGVLPQETQYF. This sequence joins TRBV7-9 and TRBJ2-5; perhaps D is TRBD1 or TRBD2 (5 bases each). V lost 5 bases and J lost 2, with 15 bases in between. Germline CDR1 is SEHNR and CDR2 is FQNEAQ (reference sequence). This CDR3 has 15 residues. The entire variable domain, with the rest obtained from reference TRBV7-9 and TRBJ2-5, is as follows: DTGVSQNPRHKITKRGQNVTFRCDPISEHNRLYWYRQTLGQGPEFLTYFQNEAQLEKSRLLSDRFSAERPKGSFSTLEIQRTEQGDSAMYLCASSRGVLPQETQYFGPGTRLLVL.

About this clonotype itself: The junction and the germline gene differ at one end; a read error may be behind it. The CDR3 nucleotides read TGTGGCAGCAGCTTTTACAGGGTTCTCTCACCCCTCCACTTT. This translates into CGSSFYRVLSPLHF. J is TRBJ1-6 and V is TRBV11-1; tentatively, D is TRBD1 (6 bases). CDR3 length equals 14 residues. Looked up from germline, CDR1 is SGHAT and CDR2 is FQDESV (reference sequence).

The DNA of the CDR3 is TGTGCCAGCCGCATGGGACAGCCTGCTGGCTACACCTTC. It yields the protein CASRMGQPAGYTF. The rearrangement links TRBV7-3 to TRBJ1-2, with 7 bases aligning to TRBD1. Germline V gene lookup returns CDR1 SGHTA and CDR2 FQGTGA. There are 13 residues in the CDR3. With 8 bases clipped from V and 7 bases from J, the junction kept 10 bases outside the gene matches.

This clonotype was counted many times. The rearrangement joins TRBV29-1 to TRBJ1-1, with no clear D. Between the trimmed V and J ends, which lost 4 bases and 1 base, there was a span of 4 bases. Looked up from germline, CDR1 is SQVTM and CDR2 is ANQGSEA. The CDR3 covers 11 residues. CDR3: CSVAKNTEAFF. The CDR3 nucleotides are TGCAGCGTTGCCAAGAACACTGAAGCTTTCTTT.

The rearrangement links TRBV25-1 to TRBJ1-1; 7 positions match TRBD1. The CDR3 totals 11 residues. Germline CDR1 reads MGHDK; CDR2 reads SYGVNS. With V trimmed by 6 bases and J by 7 bases, 2 bases remained unmatched. This CDR3 reads CASRTGIEAFF. The CDR3 DNA reads as TGTGCCAGCAGGACAGGGATTGAAGCTTTCTTT.

This clonotype was detected many times. The gene calls are TRBV7-9 and TRBJ1-2; D remains ambiguous. CDR1 is SEHNR and CDR2 is FQNEAQ in the germline V gene (reference sequence). The CDR3 runs 15 residues. V lost 5 bases and J 5 bases, leaving 18 bases between the germline ends. As DNA, the CDR3 is TGTGCCAGCAGCCCCATGGGCAGAGGGATGTATGGCTACACCTTC. This codes for CASSPMGRGMYGYTF.

This clonotype was recorded once. Its ends do not fully match the called genes, so a read error is possible. The chain recombines TRBV15 with TRBJ2-1; maybe TRBD1 (6 bases). The CDR3 has 15 amino acids. Germline values: CDR1 LNHNV, CDR2 YYDKDF (reference sequence). The CDR3: CATSRDTSSYNEQFF. The CDR3 bases are TGCGCCACCAGCAGGGACACCAGCTCCTACAATGAGCAGTTCTTC.

J is TRBJ2-7 and V is TRBV10-3, with 10 bases matching TRBD2. This CDR3 has 13 residues. The germline CDR1 and CDR2 sequences are ENHRY and SYGVKD. J was trimmed by 9 bases and V by 6 bases; bases with no gene match: 8. The chain's CDR3 is CAISDSSSGRQYF. The CDR3 region has the DNA TGTGCCATCAGCGACTCGTCTAGCGGGAGGCAGTACTTC.

V usage is TRBV2 and J usage is TRBJ1-2; 9 bases are a match to TRBD1. The CDR3 is made up of 16 amino acids. Germline values: CDR1 SNHLY, CDR2 FYNNEI. J gave up 8 bases and V 8 bases, and 18 bases lay outside the gene matches. The CDR3 coding sequence is TGTGCCAGCCGAGAACTACAGGGGGCAACTACCATCGGCTACACCTTC. This encodes CASRELQGATTIGYTF.

This clonotype has ten or more counts. V is TRBV7-8 and J is TRBJ1-1, with a tentative D call TRBD1 (5 bases). This CDR3 is built from 12 residues. Trimming stripped 2 bases from V and 11 bases from J, with 12 bases between. Germline V gene data show CDR1 as SGHVS and CDR2 as FQNEAQ. CDR3 DNA: TGTGCCAGCAGCTTACTTGGGGGTGTCGCTTTCTTT. This codes for CASSLLGGVAFF.

This clonotype was counted many times. CDR3 nucleotides: TGCAGTGCTACCCCGGGGAGCGACTGGGAAGAGACCCAGTACTTC. It yields the protein CSATPGSDWEETQYF. The chain employs TRBV20-1 and TRBJ2-5; tentatively, D is TRBD2 (5 bases). Germline CDR1 and CDR2: DFQATT and SNEGSKA (reference sequence). Trimming shortened V by 4 bases and J by 3 bases, and 18 bases separated the two germline ends. CDR3 length equals 15 residues.

The rearrangement links TRBV29-1 to TRBJ1-1; D remains ambiguous. Germline V CDR1 and CDR2: SQVTM, ANQGSEA. Trimming removed 7 bases at V and 0 bases at J, with 12 bases between. This CDR3 region has 13 residues. DNA of the CDR3: TGCAGCGGTCGAGAAGGGATGAACACTGAAGCTTTCTTT. Its translation: CSGREGMNTEAFF.

With respect to this clonotype: One base away lies a much larger clone, so this may be a sequencing read error. The rearrangement joins TRBV19 to TRBJ1-5, with TRBD1 matching 7 bases. This CDR3 comprises 14 residues. Germline assignment: CDR1 LNHDA and CDR2 SQIVND (reference sequence). CDR3 residues: CASSSDRVDQPQRF. The CDR3 region has the DNA TGTGCCAGTAGCAGCGACAGGGTCGATCAGCCCCAGCGTTTT.

The chain couples TRBV5-6 to TRBJ1-2; TRBD1 matches 7 bases. The V and J ends lost 0 bases and 6 bases, in that order; junction bases with no gene match: 11. The CDR3 extends over 16 amino acids. Germline values: CDR1 SGHDT, CDR2 YYEEEE. The CDR3 is CASSLGETAGGNGYTF. The CDR3, as DNA: TGTGCCAGCAGCTTGGGCGAAACAGCAGGGGGAAATGGCTACACCTTC.

A few counts support this clonotype. The rearrangement links TRBV7-3 to TRBJ2-7; D is tentatively TRBD1 or TRBD2 (5 bases each). The CDR3 sequence is 15 residues long. The V end was cut by 5 bases, the J end by 4 bases, with 18 bases between. CDR1 SGHTA and CDR2 FQGTGA come from the germline V gene. The CDR3, as DNA: TGTGCCAGCAGCGCAAGGCCCGGGGCAGGGTACGAGCAGTACTTC. This codes for CASSARPGAGYEQYF.

CDR3 protein: CASSLAGTGSTDTQYF. The CDR3 DNA sequence: TGTGCCAGCAGCTTAGCCGGGACAGGTAGCACAGATACGCAGTATTTT. The chain links TRBV24-1 to TRBJ2-3; the match to TRBD1 covers 8 bases. V lost 11 bases and J lost 0; bases outside the gene matches: 12. This CDR3 contains 16 residues. From germline, CDR1 is KGHDR and CDR2 SFDVKD.

To note about this clonotype: This may arise from a read error, as a much more abundant clone is one base away. The gene calls are TRBV24-1 and TRBJ2-2; 7 nucleotides line up with TRBD1. The V gene's germline CDR1 is KGHDR and CDR2 SFDVKD. V was pared by 9 bases and J by 1 base, with 4 bases of the junction left unmatched. The CDR3 extends over 14 amino acids. CDR3 protein: CATQGQKNTGELFF. CDR3 nucleotides: TGTGCCACCCAGGGACAGAAGAACACCGGGGAGCTGTTTTTT.

This clonotype occurred many times. This chain joins TRBV10-3 and TRBJ1-6; D is unclear. Trimming cost V 2 bases and J 9 bases, with 11 bases left between them. The germline V gene has CDR1 ENHRY and CDR2 SYGVKD. This CDR3 region has 14 residues. CDR3 protein: CAISEEDFLSPLHF. CDR3 DNA: TGTGCCATCAGTGAGGAGGATTTTCTTTCACCCCTCCACTTT.

This clonotype was seen many times. The J gene is TRBJ1-2, the V gene TRBV29-1; 8 bases match TRBD1. Germline CDR1 reads SQVTM; CDR2 reads ANQGSEA. J gave up 8 bases and V 7 bases, and 12 bases lay outside the gene matches. The CDR3 extends over 13 amino acids. The CDR3 DNA is TGCAGCGCCCCGGACAGGGAGAGTACAGGCTACACCTTC. Translated, it gives CSAPDRESTGYTF.

With respect to this clonotype: A much larger clone differs by one base, so this may be a read error. No conserved phenylalanine or tryptophan is present at the end of the CDR3, so a read error is the likely explanation. This chain connects TRBV20-1 to TRBJ1-1; D gene uncertain. The CDR3 length is 11 residues. Trimming removed 3 bases from V and 1 base from J, with 3 bases in between. Germline V gene sequence: CDR1 DFQATT, CDR2 SNEGSKA (reference sequence). CDR3 nucleotides: TGCAGTGCTAGCCGGAACACTGAAGCTTTCCTT. Protein: CSASRNTEAFL.